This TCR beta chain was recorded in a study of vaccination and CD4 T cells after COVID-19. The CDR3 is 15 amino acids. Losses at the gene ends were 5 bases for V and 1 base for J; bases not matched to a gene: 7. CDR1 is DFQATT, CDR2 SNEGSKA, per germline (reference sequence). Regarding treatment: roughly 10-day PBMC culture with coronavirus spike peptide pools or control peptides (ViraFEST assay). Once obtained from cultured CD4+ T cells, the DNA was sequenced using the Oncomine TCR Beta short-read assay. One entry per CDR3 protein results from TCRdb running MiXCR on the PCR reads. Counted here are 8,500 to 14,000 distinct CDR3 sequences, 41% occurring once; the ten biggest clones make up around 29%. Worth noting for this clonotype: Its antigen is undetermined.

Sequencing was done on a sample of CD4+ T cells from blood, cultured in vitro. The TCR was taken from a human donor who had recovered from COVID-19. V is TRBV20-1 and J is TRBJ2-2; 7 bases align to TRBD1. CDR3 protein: CSAFPGGRNTGELFF. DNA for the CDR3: TGCAGTGCTTTTCCAGGGGGTAGGAACACCGGGGAGCTGTTTTTT.